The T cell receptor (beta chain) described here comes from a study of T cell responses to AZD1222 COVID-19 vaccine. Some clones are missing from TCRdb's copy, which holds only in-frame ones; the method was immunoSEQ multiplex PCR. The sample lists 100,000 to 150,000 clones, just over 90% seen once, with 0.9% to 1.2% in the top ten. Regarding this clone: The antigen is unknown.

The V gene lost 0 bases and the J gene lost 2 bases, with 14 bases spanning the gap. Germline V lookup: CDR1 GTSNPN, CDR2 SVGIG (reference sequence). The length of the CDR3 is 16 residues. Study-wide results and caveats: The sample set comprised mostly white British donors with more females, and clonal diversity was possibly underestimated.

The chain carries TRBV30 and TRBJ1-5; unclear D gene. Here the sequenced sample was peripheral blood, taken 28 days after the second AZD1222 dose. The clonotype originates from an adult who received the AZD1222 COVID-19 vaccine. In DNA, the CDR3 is TGTGCCTGGAGTGTACGGTACATGGCGGGCAATCAGCCCCAGCATTTT. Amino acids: CAWSVRYMAGNQPQHF.